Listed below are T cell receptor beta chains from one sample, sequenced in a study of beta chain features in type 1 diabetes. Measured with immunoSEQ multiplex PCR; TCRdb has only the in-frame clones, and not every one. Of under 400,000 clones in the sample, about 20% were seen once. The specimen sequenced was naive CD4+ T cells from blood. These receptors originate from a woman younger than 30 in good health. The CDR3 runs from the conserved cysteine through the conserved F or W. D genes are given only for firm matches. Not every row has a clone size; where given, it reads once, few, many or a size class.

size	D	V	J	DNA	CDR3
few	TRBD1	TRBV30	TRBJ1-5	TGTGCCTGGAGTTCAGCCCGGGGACAGGGGAGCAATCAGCCCCAGCATTTT	CAWSSARGQGSNQPQHF
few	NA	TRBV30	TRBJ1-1	TGTGCCTGGGACACCGCGGGGGCAAGGGCTTTCTTT	CAWDTAGARAFF
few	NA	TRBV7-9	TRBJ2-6	TGTGCCGGAACCTCCACAGGGATGACTTTC	CAGTSTGMTF
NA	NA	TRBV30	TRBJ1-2	TGTGCCTGGTCCACAGGGTATGGCTACACCTTC	CAWSTGYGYTF
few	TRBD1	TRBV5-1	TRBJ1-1	TGCGCCAGCAGCTTGACAGGGGACACTGAAGCTTTCTTT	CASSLTGDTEAFF
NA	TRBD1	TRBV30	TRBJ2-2	TGTGCCTGGAGTCCGACAGGGTACACCGGGGAGCTGTTTTTT	CAWSPTGYTGELFF
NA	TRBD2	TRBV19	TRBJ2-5	TGTGCCAGTAGTCAACTAGCGGGTCCCGCGCAAGAGACCCAGTACTTC	CASSQLAGPAQETQYF
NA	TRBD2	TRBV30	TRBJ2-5	TGTGCCTGGAGTGGGGCCCCTAGCGGGAGGACCCAAGAGACCCAGTACTTC	CAWSGAPSGRTQETQYF
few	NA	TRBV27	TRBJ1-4	TGTGCCAGCAGTTTACAATCGGGTAATGAAAAACTGTTTTTT	CASSLQSGNEKLFF
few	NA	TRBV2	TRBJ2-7	TGTGCCAGCAGTGGGAGGTCTAGACCCCCCTACGAGCAGTACTTC	CASSGRSRPPYEQYF
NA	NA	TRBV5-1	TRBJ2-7	TGCGCCAGCAGTGTCTTCTCCTCCTACGAGCAGTACTTC	CASSVFSSYEQYF
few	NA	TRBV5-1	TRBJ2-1	TGCGCCAGCAGCTTGGGACAGGTGGCCTACAATGAGCAGTTCTTC	CASSLGQVAYNEQFF
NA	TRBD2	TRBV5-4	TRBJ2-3	TGTGCCAGCAGCTTGAGGTCTAGCGGTTGGATGACAGATACGCAGTATTTT	CASSLRSSGWMTDTQYF
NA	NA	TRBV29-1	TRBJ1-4	TGCAGCGTTGGAGGGTCCTATGCCCTGTTTTTT	CSVGGSYALFF
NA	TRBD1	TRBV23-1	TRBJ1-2	TGCGCCAGCGTACAGGGGAGCGCTGGCTACACCTTC	CASVQGSAGYTF
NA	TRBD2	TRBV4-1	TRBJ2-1	TGCGCCAGCAGCCAAGAACCAAGCCTAGCGGGGGACTCCTACAATGAGCAGTTCTTC	CASSQEPSLAGDSYNEQFF
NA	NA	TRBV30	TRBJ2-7	TGTGCCTGGAGTGTTCCCCTTGCGGGCCGCTATAAATCTTCCTACGAGCAGTACTTC	CAWSVPLAGRYKSSYEQYF
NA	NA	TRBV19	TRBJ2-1	TGTGCCAGTAGTATAGACCCGTCGGATGAGCAGTTCTTC	CASSIDPSDEQFF
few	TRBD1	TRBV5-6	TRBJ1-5	TGTGCCAGCAGCCGTGACAGGGACCAGCCCCAGCATTTT	CASSRDRDQPQHF
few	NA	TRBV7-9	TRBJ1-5	TGTGCCAGCAGCTTAGCGCGAACCGGCAATCAGCCCCAGCATTTT	CASSLARTGNQPQHF
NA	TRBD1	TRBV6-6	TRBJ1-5	TGTGCCAGCAGTTACCCGACAGGGGGTGGTGATCAGCCCCAGCATTTT	CASSYPTGGGDQPQHF
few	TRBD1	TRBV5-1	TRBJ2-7	TGCGCCAGCACCGGGACAGTCTCCTACGAGCAGTACTTC	CASTGTVSYEQYF
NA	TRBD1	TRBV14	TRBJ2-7	TGTGCCAGCAGCCGAGGACAGGGGCGCGAGCAGTACTTC	CASSRGQGREQYF
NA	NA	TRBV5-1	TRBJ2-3	TGCGCCAGCAGCTTGGGGCTAGCGATGGATACGCAGTATTTT	CASSLGLAMDTQYF
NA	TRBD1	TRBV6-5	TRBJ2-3	TGTGCCAGCAGCGAAGAGAGCCGGGACAGGGGGCCGTATTTT	CASSEESRDRGPYF
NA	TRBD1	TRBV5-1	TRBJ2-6	TGCGCCAGCAGCCCAGCACAGGGGACGGGGGCCAACGTCCTGACTTTC	CASSPAQGTGANVLTF
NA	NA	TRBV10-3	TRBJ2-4	TGTGCCATCAGTGAGGTTCCCGGGAAGAACATTCAGTACTTC	CAISEVPGKNIQYF
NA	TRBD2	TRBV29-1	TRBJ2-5	TGCAGCGTTGGGACTAGCACAGAGACCCAGTACTTC	CSVGTSTETQYF
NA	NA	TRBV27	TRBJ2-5	TGTGCCAGCAGTTCCAGGGTAGGAGAGACCCAGTACTTC	CASSSRVGETQYF
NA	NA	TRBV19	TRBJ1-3	TGTGCCAGTACCAAAAGTGGAGACGGAAACACCATATATTTT	CASTKSGDGNTIYF
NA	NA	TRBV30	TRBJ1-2	TGTGCCTGGACCACAGGGTTGGGCTATGGCTACACCTTC	CAWTTGLGYGYTF
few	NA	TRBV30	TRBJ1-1	TGTGCCTGGAGTGTAGCAGGGATTTTTGAAGCTTTCTTT	CAWSVAGIFEAFF
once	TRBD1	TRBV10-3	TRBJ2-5	TGTGCCATCAGTGGACAGGGGAAAGAGACCCAGTACTTC	CAISGQGKETQYF
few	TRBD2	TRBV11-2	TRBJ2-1	TGTGCCAGCAGGAGGGAATGGACTAGCCCCTTCAGCTCCTACAATGAGCAGTTCTTC	CASRREWTSPFSSYNEQFF
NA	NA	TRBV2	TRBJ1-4	TGTGCCAGCATTCGGACAGCGGATGAAAAACTGTTTTTT	CASIRTADEKLFF
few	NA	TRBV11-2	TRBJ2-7	TGTGCCAGCAGCCCCCCTGGCCGGGGACTCTACGAGCAGTACTTC	CASSPPGRGLYEQYF
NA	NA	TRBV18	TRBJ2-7	TGTGCCAGCTCACCCAGAGACAGCTCCTACGAGCAGTACTTC	CASSPRDSSYEQYF
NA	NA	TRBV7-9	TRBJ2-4	TGTGCCAGCAGCGTGAGGGGGGGCTTGGACATTCAGTACTTC	CASSVRGGLDIQYF
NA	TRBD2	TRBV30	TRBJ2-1	TGTGCCTGGAGTGTAAGGCTAGCGGGAAACAATGAGCAGTTCTTC	CAWSVRLAGNNEQFF
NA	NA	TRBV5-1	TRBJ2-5	TGCGCCAGCAGCGGCGGAACGACAGTTCGAGAGACCCAGTACTTC	CASSGGTTVRETQYF
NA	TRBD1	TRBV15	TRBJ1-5	TGTGCCACCAGCAGAGGGGCAGGGCAGGGGGCCCAATTCAATCAGCCCCAGCATTTT	CATSRGAGQGAQFNQPQHF
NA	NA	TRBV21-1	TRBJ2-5	TGTGCCAGCAGCAAGGGACAGAAGGGCGAGACCCAGTACTTC	CASSKGQKGETQYF
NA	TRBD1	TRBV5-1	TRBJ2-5	TGCGCCAGCAGCTCGGGACAGGTAAAAGAGACCCAGTACTTC	CASSSGQVKETQYF
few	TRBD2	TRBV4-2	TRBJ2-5	TGTGCCAGCAGCCAAGATCCCGCTCTAGCGGGAGGGGAAGAGACCCAGTACTTC	CASSQDPALAGGEETQYF
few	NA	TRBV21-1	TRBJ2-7	TGTGCCATACCGGGACAGGGGGCGTCTGAGCAGTACTTC	CAIPGQGASEQYF
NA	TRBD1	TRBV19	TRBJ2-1	TGTGCCAGTAGCCCTACCACAGGGGTCGAGCAGTTCTTC	CASSPTTGVEQFF
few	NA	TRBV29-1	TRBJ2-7	TGCAGCCCTGGGGAGCGGGTGGCCTACGAGCAGTACTTC	CSPGERVAYEQYF
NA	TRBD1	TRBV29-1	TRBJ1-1	TGCAGCGTTGGGAACAGGGGGCTTTATAACACTGAAGCTTTCTTT	CSVGNRGLYNTEAFF
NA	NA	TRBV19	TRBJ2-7	TGTGCCAGCGGAGACAGGCTAAAGCAGCACTTC	CASGDRLKQHF
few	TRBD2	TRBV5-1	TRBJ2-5	TGCGCCAGCAGCGACCTAGGACTAGGTGCCGAGACCCAGTACTTC	CASSDLGLGAETQYF
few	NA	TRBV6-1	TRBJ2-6	TGTGCCAGCATCTACAGGGCTGGGGCCAACGTCCTGACTTTC	CASIYRAGANVLTF
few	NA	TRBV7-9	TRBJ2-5	TGTGCCAGCAGCTTAATAGGGGCCCGCGAGACCCAGTACTTC	CASSLIGARETQYF
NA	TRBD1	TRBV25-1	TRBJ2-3	TGTGCCAGCAGTGAAGGACAGGGCCCCACAGATACGCAGTATTTT	CASSEGQGPTDTQYF
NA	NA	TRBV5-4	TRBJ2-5	TGTGCCAGCAGCTTGCCCGGGGAACAAGAGACCCAGTACTTC	CASSLPGEQETQYF
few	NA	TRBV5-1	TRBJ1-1	TGCGCCAGCAGCTTCACCCACCTAGACAGTGGGAACACTGAAGCTTTCTTT	CASSFTHLDSGNTEAFF
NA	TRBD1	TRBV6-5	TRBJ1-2	TGTGCCAGCAGTCCCGGGACAGGGGGCGGGTATGGCTACACCTTC	CASSPGTGGGYGYTF
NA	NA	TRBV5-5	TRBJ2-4	TGTGCCAGCAGCCTAGGCGCGGAAAACATTCAGTACTTC	CASSLGAENIQYF
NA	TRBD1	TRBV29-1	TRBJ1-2	TGCAGCGTCGGAGTAAGGGACAGGGTAAACTATGGCTACACCTTC	CSVGVRDRVNYGYTF
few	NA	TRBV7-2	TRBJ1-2	TGTGCCAGCAGCTTAGAGGGGGGGCAGGGCTACACCTTC	CASSLEGGQGYTF